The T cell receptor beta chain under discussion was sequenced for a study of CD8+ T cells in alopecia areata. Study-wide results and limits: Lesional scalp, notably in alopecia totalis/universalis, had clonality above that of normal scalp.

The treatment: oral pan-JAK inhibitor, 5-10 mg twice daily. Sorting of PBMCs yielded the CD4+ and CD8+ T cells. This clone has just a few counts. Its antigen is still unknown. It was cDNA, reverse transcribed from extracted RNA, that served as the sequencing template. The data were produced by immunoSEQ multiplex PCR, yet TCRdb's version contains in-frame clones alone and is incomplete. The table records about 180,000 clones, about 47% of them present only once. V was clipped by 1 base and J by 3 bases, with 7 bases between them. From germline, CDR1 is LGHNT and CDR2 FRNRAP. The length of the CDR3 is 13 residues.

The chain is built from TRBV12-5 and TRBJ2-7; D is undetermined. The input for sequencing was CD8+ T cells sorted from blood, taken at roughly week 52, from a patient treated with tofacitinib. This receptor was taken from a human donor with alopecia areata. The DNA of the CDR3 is TGTGCTAGTGGTTTGGGACACATCTACGAGCAGTACTTC. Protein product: CASGLGHIYEQYF.